This TCR beta chain was observed in a study of patients and donors after allogeneic stem cell transplantation. CDR1 and CDR2 from the germline V gene are SGHRS and YFSETQ. The CDR3 consists of 16 residues. Trimming shortened V by 0 bases and J by 1 base, and 11 bases separated the two germline ends. This clonotype was found many times. TCRdb reprocessed the RT-PCR reads with MiXCR, giving one entry per CDR3 protein. The table has more than 55,000 distinct CDR3 sequences, approximately 12% seen once; the top ten hold around 30%. This clonotype was obtained from a human donor who was either an allogeneic HSCT recipient or a stem cell or donor lymphocyte infusion donor (not recorded which). It is not recorded whose cells these are; they may come from a transplant donor. The chain combines TRBV5-1 with TRBJ1-3, with D perhaps TRBD1 (5 bases). The source material was blood, either unsorted or a sorted T cell fraction (not recorded which). The CDR3 spells CASSLAGTASGNTIYF. The CDR3 bases are TGCGCCAGCAGCTTGGCCGGGACGGCGTCTGGAAACACCATATATTTT.